The next 20 T cell receptor beta chains were all read from a single sample in a study of blood T cell repertoires in COVID-19. Only in-frame clones appear in the TCRdb table, and some are missing; sequencing was by immunoSEQ multiplex PCR. The data hold about 23,000 clones, with approximately 94% observed a single time. What was sequenced was peripheral blood. The receptor source for this set is a woman in her fifties or sixties with active COVID-19.

The chain joins TRBV3-1 (or the pseudogene TRBV3-2) to TRBJ1-1, with D possibly matching TRBD1 (6 bases). CDR3 size: 14 residues. Germline CDR1 reads LGHDT; CDR2 reads YNNKEL (reference sequence). V shed 5 bases and J shed 0 bases, with 10 bases lying between them. CDR3 in DNA: TGTGCCAGCAGCGGGGGGGCCATGAACACTGAAGCTTTCTTT. It encodes CASSGGAMNTEAFF.

The genes are TRBV5-1 and TRBJ2-1; 11 bases are a match to TRBD2. CDR1 and CDR2 from the germline V gene are SGHRS and YFSETQ. The CDR3 sequence is 17 residues long. The V and J ends lost 3 bases and 7 bases, in that order; junction bases with no gene match: 12. The CDR3: CASSSLIAGGPDNEQFF. The CDR3, as DNA: TGCGCCAGCAGCTCCCTGATAGCGGGAGGGCCGGATAATGAGCAGTTCTTC.

The chain carries TRBV19 and TRBJ2-3, with 8 bases identical to TRBD1. J gave up 3 bases and V 3 bases, and 5 bases lay outside the gene matches. Looked up from germline, CDR1 is LNHDA and CDR2 is SQIVND (reference sequence). The CDR3 totals 15 residues. The chain's CDR3 is CASSIWTGSTDTQYF. The CDR3, as DNA: TGTGCCAGTAGTATTTGGACAGGGTCAACAGATACGCAGTATTTT.

The CDR3 DNA sequence: TGTGCCAGTAGTCCCAATAGCGGGGGGTTTTCCTACAATGAGCAGTTCTTC. Amino acid sequence: CASSPNSGGFSYNEQFF. This chain links TRBV19 with TRBJ2-1; 10 positions agree with TRBD2. The CDR3 extends over 17 amino acids. With 5 bases clipped from V and 1 base from J, the junction kept 8 bases outside the gene matches. Germline-derived CDR1 and CDR2 are LNHDA and SQIVND (reference sequence).

The chain combines TRBV5-1 with TRBJ2-3, with D possibly TRBD2 on 6 matching bases. Trimming took off 4 bases at V and 1 base at J, with 16 bases between the two ends. Per germline, CDR1 SGHRS and CDR2 YFSETQ. CDR3 length: 16 amino acids. DNA for the CDR3: TGCGCCAGCAGCCCTCGGGTTGGAGGGGGCACAGATACGCAGTATTTT. Translating gives CASSPRVGGGTDTQYF.

V and J are TRBV5-8 and TRBJ2-3; TRBD2 is a possible D gene (5 bases). V gave up 0 bases and J gave up 7 bases, with 15 bases separating them. CDR1 is SGHTS, CDR2 YDEGEE, per germline. This CDR3 comprises 15 residues. The CDR3 region is CASSLAVGDGNTQYF. The CDR3 coding sequence is TGTGCCAGCAGCTTGGCGGTGGGAGATGGGAATACGCAGTATTTT.

This chain connects TRBV24-1 to TRBJ1-4; 11 bases agree with TRBD1. The CDR3 has 15 residues. V gave up 9 bases and J gave up 2 bases; unmatched junction bases: 4. Germline V lookup: CDR1 KGHDR, CDR2 SFDVKD. DNA of the CDR3: TGTGCCACCGGGGGACAGGGGGTGACTAATGAAAAACTGTTTTTT. Translating gives CATGGQGVTNEKLFF.

The chain is built from TRBV24-1 and TRBJ2-3, with D perhaps TRBD1 (6 bases). This CDR3 has 13 residues. Looked up from germline, CDR1 is KGHDR and CDR2 is SFDVKD. Trimming stripped 4 bases from V and 6 bases from J, with 10 bases between. The CDR3 DNA reads TGTGCCACCAGTGACCTGACAGGTGATACGCAGTATTTT. Its protein product is CATSDLTGDTQYF.

This clone was detected only once. The V and J genes are TRBV6-5 and TRBJ1-1; D gene ambiguous. V gave up 8 bases and J gave up 3 bases, with 7 bases separating them. The CDR3 has 11 residues. Germline V CDR1 and CDR2: MNHEY, SVGAGI. CDR3 in DNA: TGTGCCAGCTGCGAGGACACTGAAGCTTTCTTT. Its translation is CASCEDTEAFF.

The rearrangement joins TRBV6-1 to TRBJ2-7; D not certain. This CDR3 contains 13 residues. The germline gives CDR1 MNHNS, CDR2 SASEGT. The V and J ends lost 3 bases and 3 bases respectively, with 9 bases between them. In nucleotides, the CDR3 is TGTGCCAGCAGTGACAAACGGGTCTACGAGCAGTACTTC. It is translated as CASSDKRVYEQYF.

The V call is TRBV7-8, the J call TRBJ2-2; 7 nucleotides match TRBD2. The germline CDR1 and CDR2 sequences are SGHVS and FQNEAQ. V lost 1 base, J lost 4 bases, and 6 bases stayed unmatched. CDR3 length equals 16 residues. The CDR3 protein is CASSLVLAGITGELFF. DNA for the CDR3: TGTGCCAGCAGCTTAGTTTTAGCGGGCATCACCGGGGAGCTGTTTTTT.

The gene calls are TRBV15 and TRBJ2-1, with a weak D call TRBD2 (6 bases). CDR3 length: 16 amino acids. CDR1 is LNHNV, CDR2 YYDKDF, per germline (reference sequence). V gave up 0 bases and J gave up 7 bases, with 16 bases separating them. The CDR3 bases are TGTGCCACCAGCAGAGAGAACTTCGTTGCGGGGAATGAGCAGTTCTTC. Translation: CATSRENFVAGNEQFF.

For the CDR3, the DNA is TGTGCCAGTAAGGTCACGGAGAGCTATGGCTACACCTTC. Protein product: CASKVTESYGYTF. The chain employs TRBV19 and TRBJ1-2, with unresolved D. Germline loops: CDR1 LNHDA, CDR2 SQIVND (reference sequence). The CDR3 length is 13 residues. V lost 7 bases and J lost 4, with 13 bases in between.

The chain employs TRBV9 and TRBJ2-2, with TRBD2 matching over 10 bases. The V and J ends lost 3 bases and 5 bases, in that order; junction bases with no gene match: 7. Germline V CDR1 and CDR2: SGDLS, YYNGEE. The CDR3 consists of 16 residues. CDR3 DNA sequence: TGTGCCAGCAGCGCGTCTAGCGGGAGAGGGACCGGGGAGCTGTTTTTT. It codes for CASSASSGRGTGELFF.

The chain carries TRBV19 and TRBJ1-2; D not resolved. The V gene lost 2 bases and the J gene lost 5 bases, with 9 bases spanning the gap. CDR1 and CDR2 (germline): LNHDA, SQIVND (reference sequence). CDR3 length: 13 amino acids. CDR3 amino acids: CASSIIPPYGYTF. The CDR3 DNA reads as TGTGCCAGTAGTATAATCCCCCCTTATGGCTACACCTTC.

The V call is TRBV24-1, the J call TRBJ1-1; a weak D match, TRBD1 (5 bases). Germline V gives CDR1 KGHDR, CDR2 SFDVKD. This CDR3 comprises 13 residues. V was clipped by 3 bases and J by 1 base, with 5 bases between them. In DNA, the CDR3 is TGTGCCACCAGTGATGGACAGAACACTGAAGCTTTCTTT. Residues: CATSDGQNTEAFF.

The chain has TRBV20-1 and TRBJ2-1; D remains ambiguous. Germline V lookup: CDR1 DFQATT, CDR2 SNEGSKA (reference sequence). The CDR3 spans 15 residues. The germline V and J ends were trimmed by 3 bases and 0 bases, with 12 bases remaining between them. CDR3 DNA: TGCAGTGCTAGTAGGCCTAGAAGCTCCTACAATGAGCAGTTCTTC. This sequence encodes CSASRPRSSYNEQFF.

Points on this clone: Other DNA sequences in this specimen translate into the identical CDR3. The rearrangement links TRBV10-2 to TRBJ1-6, with D perhaps matching TRBD1 (5 bases). CDR1 is WSHSY and CDR2 is SAAADI in the germline V gene. V was clipped by 3 bases and J by 5 bases, with 5 bases between them. The CDR3 consists of 13 residues. In DNA, the CDR3 is TGCGCCAGCAGTGACAGGGATAATTCACCCCTCCACTTT. The encoded protein is CASSDRDNSPLHF.

The genes are TRBV9 and TRBJ2-5; D not certain. The CDR3 has 16 amino acids. Germline V gene lookup returns CDR1 SGDLS and CDR2 YYNGEE. Between the trimmed V and J ends, which lost 2 bases and 1 base, there was a span of 15 bases. The CDR3 DNA is TGTGCCAGCAGCGTCTCCGGGTCTGCGTTCCAAGAGACCCAGTACTTC. This sequence encodes CASSVSGSAFQETQYF.

The CDR3: CSAREGGGYTF. The CDR3 nucleotides read TGCAGTGCTAGAGAAGGAGGTGGCTACACCTTC. The chain links TRBV20-1 to TRBJ1-2; D gene ambiguous. Germline CDR1 and CDR2: DFQATT and SNEGSKA (reference sequence). V was trimmed by 0 bases and J by 7 bases, leaving 6 bases between them. The CDR3 has 11 amino acids.